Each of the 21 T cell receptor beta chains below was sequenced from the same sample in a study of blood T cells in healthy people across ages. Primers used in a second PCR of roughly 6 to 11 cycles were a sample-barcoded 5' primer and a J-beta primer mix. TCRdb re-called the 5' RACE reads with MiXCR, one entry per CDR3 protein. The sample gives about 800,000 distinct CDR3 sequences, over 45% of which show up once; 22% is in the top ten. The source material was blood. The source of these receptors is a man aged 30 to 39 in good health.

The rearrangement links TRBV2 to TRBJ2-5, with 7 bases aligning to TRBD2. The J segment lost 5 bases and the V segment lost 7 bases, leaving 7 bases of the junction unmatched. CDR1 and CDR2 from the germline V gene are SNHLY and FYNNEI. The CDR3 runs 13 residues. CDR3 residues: CASKGLPGETQYF. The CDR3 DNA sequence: TGTGCCAGCAAGGGACTACCGGGGGAGACCCAGTACTTC.

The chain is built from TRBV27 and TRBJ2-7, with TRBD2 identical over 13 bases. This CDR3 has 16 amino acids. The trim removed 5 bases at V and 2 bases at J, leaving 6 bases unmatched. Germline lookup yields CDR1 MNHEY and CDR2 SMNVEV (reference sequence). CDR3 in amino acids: CASSPGTSGAAYEQYF. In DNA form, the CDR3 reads TGTGCCAGCAGTCCGGGGACTAGCGGGGCCGCCTACGAGCAGTACTTC.

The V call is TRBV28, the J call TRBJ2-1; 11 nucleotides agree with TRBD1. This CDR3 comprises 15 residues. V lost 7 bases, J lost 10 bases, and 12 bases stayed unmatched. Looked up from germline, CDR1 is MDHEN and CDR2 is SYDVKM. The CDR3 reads CASITEGQGVREQFF. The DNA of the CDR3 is TGTGCCAGCATCACGGAGGGACAGGGGGTACGGGAGCAGTTCTTC.

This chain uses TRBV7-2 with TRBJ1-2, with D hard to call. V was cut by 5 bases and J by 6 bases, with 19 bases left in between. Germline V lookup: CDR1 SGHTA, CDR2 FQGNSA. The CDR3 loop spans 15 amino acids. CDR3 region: CASSPQIGLKDGYTF. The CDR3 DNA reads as TGTGCCAGCAGCCCGCAGATAGGGCTAAAAGATGGCTACACCTTC.

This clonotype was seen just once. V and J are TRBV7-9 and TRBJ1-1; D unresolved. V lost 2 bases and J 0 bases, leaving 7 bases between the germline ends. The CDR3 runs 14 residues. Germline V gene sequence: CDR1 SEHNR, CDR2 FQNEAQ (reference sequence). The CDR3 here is CASSLFSLNTEAFF. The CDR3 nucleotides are TGTGCCAGCAGCTTATTCAGCTTGAACACTGAAGCTTTCTTT.

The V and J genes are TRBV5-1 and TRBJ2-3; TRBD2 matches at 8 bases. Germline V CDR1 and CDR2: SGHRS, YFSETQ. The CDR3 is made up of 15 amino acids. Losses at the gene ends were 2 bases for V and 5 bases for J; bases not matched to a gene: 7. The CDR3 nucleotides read TGCGCCAGCAGCTTTCGCAGCGGGAGTCAAGATACGCAGTATTTT. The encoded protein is CASSFRSGSQDTQYF.

The CDR3 region is CASSLSFREKLFF. The CDR3 DNA reads TGCGCCAGCAGCTTGTCGTTTCGTGAAAAACTGTTTTTT. The chain employs TRBV5-1 and TRBJ1-4; no reliable D call. CDR1 is SGHRS, CDR2 YFSETQ, per germline. The V end was cut by 1 base, the J end by 7 bases, with 8 bases between. The CDR3 has 13 residues.

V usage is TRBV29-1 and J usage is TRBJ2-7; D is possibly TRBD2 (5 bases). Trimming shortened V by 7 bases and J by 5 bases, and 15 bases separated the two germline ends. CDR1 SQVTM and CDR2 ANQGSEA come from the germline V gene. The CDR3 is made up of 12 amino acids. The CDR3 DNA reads TGCAGCGCTGGGGTAGAGGGAAACGAGCAGTACTTC. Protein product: CSAGVEGNEQYF.

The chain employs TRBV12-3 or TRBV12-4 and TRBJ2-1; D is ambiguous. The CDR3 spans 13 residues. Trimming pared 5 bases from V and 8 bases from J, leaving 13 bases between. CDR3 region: CASSPYLGDEQFF. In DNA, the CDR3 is TGTGCCAGCAGTCCCTATCTTGGCGATGAGCAGTTCTTC.

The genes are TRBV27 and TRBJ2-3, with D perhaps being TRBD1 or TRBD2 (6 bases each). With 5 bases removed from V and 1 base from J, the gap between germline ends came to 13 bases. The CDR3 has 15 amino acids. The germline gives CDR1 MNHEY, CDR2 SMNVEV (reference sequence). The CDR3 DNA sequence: TGTGCCAGCAGTGGCCGGGGGCGACGCACAGATACGCAGTATTTT. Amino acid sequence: CASSGRGRRTDTQYF.

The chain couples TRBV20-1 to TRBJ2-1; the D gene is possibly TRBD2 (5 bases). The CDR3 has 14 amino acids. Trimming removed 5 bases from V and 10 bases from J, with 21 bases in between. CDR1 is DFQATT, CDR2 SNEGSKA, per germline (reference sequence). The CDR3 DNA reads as TGCAGTGCTGAAGACTACCAAGAACCCCGGGAGCAGTTCTTC. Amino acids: CSAEDYQEPREQFF.

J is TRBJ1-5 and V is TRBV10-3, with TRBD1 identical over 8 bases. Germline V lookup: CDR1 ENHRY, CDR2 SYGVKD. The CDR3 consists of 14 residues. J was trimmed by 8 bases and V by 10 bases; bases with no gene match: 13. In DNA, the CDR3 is TGTGCCACCGGGGGGTCAGGGGGCCGAGAGCCCCAGCATTTT. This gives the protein CATGGSGGREPQHF.

This CDR3 is CASSLTSGGFEQFF. DNA of the CDR3: TGTGCCAGCAGCTTAACTAGCGGGGGCTTTGAGCAGTTCTTC. The V and J genes are TRBV7-2 and TRBJ2-1, with TRBD2 matching over 11 bases. Germline V gene lookup returns CDR1 SGHTA and CDR2 FQGNSA. The CDR3 totals 14 residues. The V segment lost 2 bases and the J segment 9 bases; nucleotides outside the gene matches: 3.

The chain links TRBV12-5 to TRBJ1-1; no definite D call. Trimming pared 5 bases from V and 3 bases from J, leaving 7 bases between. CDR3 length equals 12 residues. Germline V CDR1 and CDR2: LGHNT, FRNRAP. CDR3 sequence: CASGLSYTEAFF. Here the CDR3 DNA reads TGTGCTAGTGGTCTTTCGTACACTGAAGCTTTCTTT.

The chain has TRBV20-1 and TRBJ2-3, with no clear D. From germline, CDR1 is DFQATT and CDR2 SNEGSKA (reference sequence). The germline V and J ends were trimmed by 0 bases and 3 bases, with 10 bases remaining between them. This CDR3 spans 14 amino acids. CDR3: CSAREYGLTDTQYF. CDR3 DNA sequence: TGCAGTGCTAGAGAGTACGGCTTAACAGATACGCAGTATTTT.

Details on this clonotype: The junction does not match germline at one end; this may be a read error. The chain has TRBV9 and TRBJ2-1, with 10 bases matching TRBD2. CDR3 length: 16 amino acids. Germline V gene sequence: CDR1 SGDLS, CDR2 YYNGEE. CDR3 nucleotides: TGTGCCAGCAGCGTCCTACTAGCGGGGCCCTACAATGAGCGGTTCTTC. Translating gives CASSVLLAGPYNERFF.

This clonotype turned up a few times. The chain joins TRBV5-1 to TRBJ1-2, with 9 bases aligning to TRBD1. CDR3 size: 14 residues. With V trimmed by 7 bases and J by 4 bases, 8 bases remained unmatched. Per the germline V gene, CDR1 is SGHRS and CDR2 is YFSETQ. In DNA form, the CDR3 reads TGCGCCAGCGGCCCGGGACAGGGACCCTATGGCTACACCTTC. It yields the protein CASGPGQGPYGYTF.

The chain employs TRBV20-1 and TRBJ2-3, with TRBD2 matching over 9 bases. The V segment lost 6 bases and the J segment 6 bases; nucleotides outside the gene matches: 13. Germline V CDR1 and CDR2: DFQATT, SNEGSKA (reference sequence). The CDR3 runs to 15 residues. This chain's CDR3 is CSATIGGGAPDTQYF. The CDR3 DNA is TGCAGTGCCACCATAGGCGGGGGGGCCCCCGATACGCAGTATTTT.

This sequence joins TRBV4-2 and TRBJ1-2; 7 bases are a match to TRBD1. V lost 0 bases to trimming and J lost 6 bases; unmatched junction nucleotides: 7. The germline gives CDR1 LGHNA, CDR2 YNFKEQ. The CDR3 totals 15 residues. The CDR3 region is CASSQENEGAHGYTF. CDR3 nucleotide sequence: TGTGCCAGCAGCCAAGAAAACGAGGGGGCGCATGGCTACACCTTC.

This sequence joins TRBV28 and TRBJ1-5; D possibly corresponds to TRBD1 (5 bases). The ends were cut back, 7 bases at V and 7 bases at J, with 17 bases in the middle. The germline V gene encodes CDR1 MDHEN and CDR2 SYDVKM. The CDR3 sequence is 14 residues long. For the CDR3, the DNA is TGTGCCAGCACCTTGGGGCAGGGCTCCCAGCCCCAGCATTTT. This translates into CASTLGQGSQPQHF.

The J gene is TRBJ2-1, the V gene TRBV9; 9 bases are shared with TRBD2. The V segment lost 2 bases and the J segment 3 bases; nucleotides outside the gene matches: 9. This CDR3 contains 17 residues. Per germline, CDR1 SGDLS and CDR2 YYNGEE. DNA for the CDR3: TGTGCCAGCAGCGTGTCTAGACTAGCGGATGTCTACAATGAGCAGTTCTTC. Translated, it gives CASSVSRLADVYNEQFF. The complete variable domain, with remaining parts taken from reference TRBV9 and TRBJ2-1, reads DSGVTQTPKHLITATGQRVTLRCSPRSGDLSVYWYQQSLDQGLQFLIQYYNGEERAKGNILERFSAQQFPDLHSELNLSSLELGDSALYFCASSVSRLADVYNEQFFGPGTRLTVL.